This T cell receptor (beta chain) was observed in a study of CD8 T cells in Susac syndrome. Germline V CDR1 and CDR2: SGHVS, FNYEAQ. Trimming cost V 0 bases and J 1 base, with 13 bases left between them. The CDR3 contains 17 residues. This clonotype was recorded a few times. A quantity of about 0.5 to 1 ug RNA underwent reverse transcription using random hexamers. TCRdb redid the calling of the immunoSEQ multiplex PCR reads with MiXCR, one entry per CDR3 protein. Among some 260,000 distinct CDR3 sequences listed, 80% to 90% were seen once. The sample comprised CD8+ T cells from PBMCs. This chain connects TRBV7-6 to TRBJ1-3, with a possible D match to TRBD1 (5 bases). The clonotype comes from a human donor with multiple sclerosis. DNA of the CDR3: TGTGCCAGCAGCTTAGCCCCGGGACGGAAATCTGGAAACACCATATATTTT. As protein: CASSLAPGRKSGNTIYF.